This section outlines one T cell receptor (beta chain) sequence together with its context. Its matching antigen is unknown. This record belongs to a study of blood T cells in healthy people across ages. Study details: About one barcoded beta molecule per two T cells was captured by template switching. General study results and limits: It was held that the diversity estimates obtained from one million T cells were underestimates.

It was with a sample-barcoded 5' primer and a J-beta primer mix that a second PCR of about 7 to 12 cycles was run. TCRdb re-analysed the 5' RACE reads in MiXCR, keeping a single row per CDR3 protein. The sample contains some 550,000 distinct CDR3 sequences, under 55% of which appear only once. Investigators took ten milliliters of peripheral blood from every donor. Sequenced material: blood. This TCR came from a man older than 75 in good health.

In nucleotides, the CDR3 is TGCAGTGCTAGAGGGTCGGATGCGGGACTCCTCAATGAGCAGTTCTTC. This sequence encodes CSARGSDAGLLNEQFF. V is TRBV20-1 and J is TRBJ2-1, with a possible D match to TRBD2 (6 bases). CDR3 size: 16 residues. V was clipped by 1 base and J by 6 bases, with 19 bases between them. Germline CDR1 reads DFQATT; CDR2 reads SNEGSKA (reference sequence).